The entry below gives a single T cell receptor (beta chain) sequence along with its context. CDR3 length equals 15 residues. CDR1 is ENHRY, CDR2 SYGVKD, per germline. V lost 0 bases and J lost 5; bases outside the gene matches: 2. The data are from a study of CD8 T cells in Susac syndrome. CD8+ and CD4+ T cells from blood underwent TCR beta sequencing, which was carried out in a high-throughput format. The CD8+ and CD4+ T cells were negatively isolated, with the TEMRA cells enriched by FACS. RNA, at about 0.45 to 1 ug, was reverse transcribed with random hexamers. The TCR beta CDR3 was amplified by immunoSEQ multiplex PCR across 54 Vbeta, 13 Jbeta. One entry per CDR3 protein results from TCRdb running MiXCR on the immunoSEQ multiplex PCR reads. The table records around 150,000 distinct CDR3 sequences, 85% to 95% of them present only once.

The chain uses TRBV10-3 and TRBJ2-2, with 8 nucleotides matching TRBD2. The TCR was taken from a human donor with Susac syndrome. Material for sequencing was CD8+ T cells from PBMCs. This CDR3 reads CAISESTGGTGELFF. The CDR3 coding sequence is TGTGCCATCAGTGAGTCGACGGGAGGGACCGGGGAGCTGTTTTTT.